This TCR beta chain derives from a study of graft-versus-host responses after intestinal transplantation. In germline, CDR1 is MDHEN, CDR2 SYDVKM. This CDR3 has 14 amino acids. V was cut by 5 bases and J by 4 bases, with 14 bases left in between. TCRdb's table, derived via immunoSEQ multiplex PCR, lists solely in-frame clones and lacks some. The data contain approximately 100,000 clones, more than 75% of them singletons. This receptor was identified in a human patient who received an intestinal transplant, so some T cells may come from the graft donor. The V and J genes are TRBV28 and TRBJ1-2; D is ambiguous. The material sequenced was PBMCs, taken 255 days after intestinal transplant. Here the CDR3 DNA reads TGTGCCAGCAGTCCGACATCTCGGCCCTATGGCTACACCTTC. The encoded protein is CASSPTSRPYGYTF.